The clone carrying this T cell receptor beta chain was picked up many times. The target antigen is unknown. The data originate from a study of T cell repertoires in cytomegalovirus infection. Study background: The authors relied on CMV epitopes, both recently identified HLA-C-restricted and well-studied HLA-B-restricted. An indication of both CMV infection and matching HLA type came from public TCR beta signatures. Overall study results and limits: Ex vivo responses were dominated by HLA-C-restricted CMV-specific TCR beta clonotypes. Of the TCR beta families, the public ones yielded a cumulative frequency that identified carriers of CMV plus the relevant HLA.

TCRdb reprocessed the reads via MiXCR and lists one record per CDR3 protein. The sample contains roughly 920,000 distinct CDR3 sequences, approximately 33% of which appear only once. Unmatched junction bases numbered 6, after V lost 4 bases and J lost 4 bases. The CDR3 runs 15 residues. Germline CDR1 SNHLY, CDR2 FYNNEI. Sequencing used cultured CD8+ T cells from PBMCs, obtained from culture after CMV antigen stimulation. The V call is TRBV2, the J call TRBJ2-2; 7 bases fit TRBD1. The receptor was isolated from a human donor in good health (CMV status not recorded). Some clones in this sample may be carry-over from other donors' samples. CDR3 sequence (DNA): TGTGCCAGCAGTGCTACAGGGGCGGTCACCGGGGAGCTGTTTTTT. This encodes CASSATGAVTGELFF.